These T cell receptor beta chains were read from a single sample in a study of human T cells and chemical hapten exposure. From the RACE reads, TCRdb called clonotypes with MiXCR, one entry per CDR3 protein. The sample holds 35,000 to 50,000 distinct CDR3 sequences, about 3.7% seen once. The material sequenced was whole blood. The receptor source for this set is a human donor in good health. Some clones in this sample may be carry-over from other donors' samples. CDR3s include the opening cysteine and the closing phenylalanine or tryptophan. Each record gives: clone size, CDR3 length, J gene, V gene, D gene, CDR3 DNA, CDR3 protein. The D gene is left open where the match is weak. Rows give clone size only sometimes, using once, few, many, or a class for an expanded clone.

many	12	TRBJ2-7	TRBV29-1	.	TGCAGCGTTGAAGGACTCTACTACGAGCAGTACTTC	CSVEGLYYEQYF
.	14	TRBJ2-1	TRBV4-1	.	TGCGCCAGCAGCCGGGGGCCGCTTAGCAATGAGCAGTTCTTC	CASSRGPLSNEQFF
.	12	TRBJ2-7	TRBV18	.	TGTGCCAGCTCCGGGACTTCCTACGAGCAGTACTTC	CASSGTSYEQYF
many	16	TRBJ2-2	TRBV7-9	TRBD1	TGTGCCAGCAGCCCACAAGGGACAGGGCTTACCGGGGAGCTGTTTTTT	CASSPQGTGLTGELFF
many	17	TRBJ2-1	TRBV4-1	TRBD2	TGCGCCAGCAGCCAAGATCCAGAGACTAGCGGGAGAAATGAGCAGTTCTTC	CASSQDPETSGRNEQFF
.	15	TRBJ2-1	TRBV7-9	.	TGTGCCAGCAGCTTAGCAGATTGGTATTACAATGAGCAGTTCTTC	CASSLADWYYNEQFF
few	14	TRBJ1-4	TRBV29-1	.	TGCAGCGATGGGACTGCGGGCGGGCGGGGGAAACTGTTTTTT	CSDGTAGGRGKLFF
many	11	TRBJ1-1	TRBV29-1	.	TGCAGCGTTGCAACATACACTGAAGCTTTCTTT	CSVATYTEAFF
few	14	TRBJ2-7	TRBV5-1	TRBD1	TGCGCCAGCAGGGCAGTGAGGGGGCAGGACGAGCAGTACTTC	CASRAVRGQDEQYF
many	13	TRBJ2-7	TRBV24-1	.	TGTGCCACCAGTAAGGGGGAATTGAACGAGCAGTACTTC	CATSKGELNEQYF
many	15	TRBJ2-1	TRBV11-2	TRBD2	TGTGCCAGCTTAACAACTAACCAGCGGGAGAGGGATCAGTTCTTC	CASLTTNQRERDQFF
many	12	TRBJ2-2	TRBV7-3	.	TGTGCCAGCAGCCATATGACCGGGGAGCTGTTTTTT	CASSHMTGELFF
many	13	TRBJ2-3	TRBV2	.	TGTGCCAGCTGGGGACGTAGCACAGATACGCAGTATTTT	CASWGRSTDTQYF
few	12	TRBJ2-1	TRBV28	TRBD2	TGTGCCAGCAGTTTTAGCGGGCCTGAGCAGTTCTTC	CASSFSGPEQFF
many	14	TRBJ1-1	TRBV11-2	.	TGTGCCAGCAGCTTAGACAGGCGTAACACTGAAGCTTTCTTT	CASSLDRRNTEAFF
many	14	TRBJ2-3	TRBV6-5	.	TGTGCCAGCAGTCGCGACACTAGCACAGATACGCAGTATTTT	CASSRDTSTDTQYF
.	19	TRBJ2-3	TRBV7-2	.	TGTGCCAGCAGCCCCTCTCCCCCCCCCGAGGGCCCACCGACAGATACGCAGTATTTT	CASSPSPPPEGPPTDTQYF